Sequencing of this T cell receptor (beta chain) was carried out in a study of blood T cell repertoires in COVID-19. TCRdb's table, derived via immunoSEQ multiplex PCR, lists solely in-frame clones and lacks some. The data show roughly 230,000 clones, over 75% seen once. Trimming cost V 5 bases and J 4 bases, with 20 bases left between them. The CDR3 sequence is 16 residues long. Per germline, CDR1 MDHEN and CDR2 SYDVKM. The V gene is TRBV28, the J gene TRBJ2-5, with a possible D match to TRBD2 (7 bases). The clonotype was recovered from a man between 25 and 39 years old in a cohort exposed to, infected with or recovered from COVID-19 (not recorded which). Sequencing was done on a sample of PBMCs or T cells enriched from blood (not recorded which). The CDR3 spells CASSATSAGAGETQYF. The CDR3 region has the DNA TGTGCCAGCAGTGCCACCTCCGCGGGGGCGGGAGAGACCCAGTACTTC. The variable domain in full, with the rest retrieved from reference TRBV28 and TRBJ2-5, is DVKVTQSSRYLVKRTGEKVFLECVQDMDHENMFWYRQDPGLGLRLIYFSYDVKMKEKGDIPEGYSVSREKKERFSLILESASTNQTSMYLCASSATSAGAGETQYFGPGTRLLVL.